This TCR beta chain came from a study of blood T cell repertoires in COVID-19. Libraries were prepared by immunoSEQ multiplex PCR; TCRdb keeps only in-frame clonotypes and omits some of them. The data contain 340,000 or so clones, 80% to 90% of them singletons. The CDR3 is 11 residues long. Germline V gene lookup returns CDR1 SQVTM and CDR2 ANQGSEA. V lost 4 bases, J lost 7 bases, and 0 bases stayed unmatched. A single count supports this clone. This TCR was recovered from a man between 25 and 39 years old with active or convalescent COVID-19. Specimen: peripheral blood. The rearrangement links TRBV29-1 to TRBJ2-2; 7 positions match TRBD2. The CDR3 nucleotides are TGCAGCGTTGCGGGGGGCGGGGAGCTGTTTTTT. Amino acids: CSVAGGGELFF.